These 10 T cell receptor beta chains were all obtained from the same sample, sequenced in a study of T-cell reconstitution after alpha-beta-depleted transplantation in children (dated by TCRdb to about 2016). The library was obtained by PCR. Data came from an Illumina HiSeq 2500. TCR libraries were prepared with molecular barcoding, using unique molecular identifiers to normalize TCRbeta repertoire quantification. TCRdb passed the public sequencing reads through fastp at Q25 and MiXCR, retaining productive beta sequences. Records with the same CDR3 protein are collapsed into one entry carrying the most frequent genes and DNA. The sample table contains about 50,000 distinct CDR3 sequences; only one count was recorded for under 6.5% of them. Of the sample, 30% falls within the top ten clones. Explained via the paper, the time point label denotes: day 60 (about 2 months) after transplantation. Sample treatment or condition, as interpreted from the label and publication: allogeneic hematopoietic cell transplantation with graft depleted of TCRalphabeta T cells and CD19 B cells.

The source was PBMCs, mostly from graft donor cells, collected 60 days after TCRalphabeta/CD19-depleted stem cell transplant. Source of these receptors: a female patient between 2 and 15 years old who had a stem cell transplant for aplastic anemia, so the T cells may come from the graft donor.

This clonotype occurred many times. The chain carries TRBV9 and TRBJ2-3, with 12 bases that match TRBD2. V was pared by 3 bases and J by 0 bases, with 8 bases of the junction left unmatched. This CDR3 is 18 amino acids long. Germline-derived CDR1 and CDR2 are SGDLS and YYNGEE. CDR3 sequence: CASSAVTSGGASTDTQYF. The CDR3 DNA follows: TGTGCCAGCAGCGCGGTGACTAGCGGGGGAGCTAGCACAGATACGCAGTATTTT.

The table lists this clonotype with many counts. The chain carries TRBV7-2 and TRBJ2-7; 10 bases match TRBD2. The CDR3 is made up of 15 amino acids. CDR1 and CDR2 from the germline V gene are SGHTA and FQGNSA. Trimming took 1 base from V and 2 from J; bases not matched to a gene: 2. The CDR3 DNA follows: TGTGCCAGCAGCTTAGAAAGCGGGGGGGCCTACGAGCAGTACTTC. This translates into CASSLESGGAYEQYF.

This clonotype was seen a few times. This chain uses TRBV7-9 with TRBJ2-7; 9 bases line up with TRBD2. Germline V gene data show CDR1 as SEHNR and CDR2 as FQNEAQ (reference sequence). The CDR3 sequence is 16 residues long. The junction had 14 bases not matched to a gene; V was cut back by 5 bases and J by 6 bases. The CDR3 DNA follows: TGTGCCAGCAGCCACCGGGAGGCTAGCGGGATCTCCGAGCAGTACTTC. It yields the protein CASSHREASGISEQYF. Looking up the rest from reference TRBV7-9 and TRBJ2-7 gives the full variable domain: DTGVSQNPRHKITKRGQNVTFRCDPISEHNRLYWYRQTLGQGPEFLTYFQNEAQLEKSRLLSDRFSAERPKGSFSTLEIQRTEQGDSAMYLCASSHREASGISEQYFGPGTRLTVT.

In its sample, this clonotype was seen a few times. CDR3 protein: CASRGTANYGYTF. CDR3 bases: TGTGCCAGCAGGGGGACAGCTAACTATGGCTACACCTTC. The V call is TRBV2, the J call TRBJ1-2; 7 bases map to TRBD1. Trimming cost V 6 bases and J 0 bases; bases outside gene matches: 1. Looked up from germline, CDR1 is SNHLY and CDR2 is FYNNEI. There are 13 residues in the CDR3.

This clonotype has a count of ten or more. The J gene is TRBJ2-7, the V gene TRBV20-1; the match to TRBD2 covers 7 bases. The germline gives CDR1 DFQATT, CDR2 SNEGSKA (reference sequence). The CDR3 contains 14 residues. The V segment lost 1 base and the J segment 3 bases; nucleotides outside the gene matches: 6. Here the CDR3 DNA reads TGCAGTGCTAGAGGCGGGAGAAATAGCTACGAGCAGTACTTC. It specifies CSARGGRNSYEQYF.

This clonotype was recorded at least ten times. This chain joins TRBV18 and TRBJ2-7; 9 bases line up with TRBD1. V lost 5 bases and J lost 2; bases outside the gene matches: 13. Germline lookup yields CDR1 KGHSH and CDR2 LQKENI. The CDR3 extends over 17 amino acids. CDR3 loop: CASSGSTGGLTTYEQYF. The CDR3 DNA follows: TGTGCCAGCTCAGGATCAACAGGGGGCTTAACGACCTACGAGCAGTACTTC.

This clonotype was counted many times. V is TRBV7-9 and J is TRBJ2-7; D possibly corresponds to TRBD2 (6 bases). The CDR3 has 14 amino acids. Between the trimmed V and J ends, which lost 1 base and 2 bases, there was a span of 9 bases. The germline CDR1 and CDR2 sequences are SEHNR and FQNEAQ (reference sequence). DNA of the CDR3: TGTGCCAGCAGCTTAGGGGGAGGCCCCTACGAGCAGTACTTC. Translating it yields CASSLGGGPYEQYF.

On this clonotype itself: A much larger clone sits a single nucleotide away, making a read error possible. The chain uses TRBV29-1 and TRBJ2-7; D may correspond to TRBD1 or TRBD2 (5 bases each). Germline CDR1 SQVTM, CDR2 ANQGSEA. CDR3 length equals 11 residues. Trimming cost V 4 bases and J 5 bases, with 9 bases left between them. The CDR3 DNA is TGCAGCGTTGGGGGGAGTCACGAGCAGTACTTC. Its protein is CSVGGSHEQYF.

In this sample, this clonotype turned up many times. This CDR3 reads CASSPHVGGSSYNEQFF. Written as DNA, the CDR3 is TGCGCCAGCAGCCCCCACGTCGGGGGGAGCTCCTACAATGAGCAGTTCTTC. The V and J genes are TRBV4-3 and TRBJ2-1; 7 bases match TRBD2. Germline CDR1 reads LGHNA; CDR2 reads YSLEER. V shed 4 bases and J 0 bases; nucleotides not matched to a gene: 9. This CDR3 is 17 amino acids long.

This clonotype appeared many times. The CDR3 loop is CATSSILAEVRETQYF. In DNA, the CDR3 is TGTGCCACCAGCAGTATCCTAGCGGAAGTCCGAGAGACCCAGTACTTC. The chain combines TRBV15 with TRBJ2-5; 7 bases are a match to TRBD2. In germline, CDR1 is LNHNV, CDR2 YYDKDF (reference sequence). J gave up 4 bases and V 3 bases, and 11 bases lay outside the gene matches. The CDR3 spans 16 residues.